These 19 T cell receptor beta chains came from one sample sequenced in a study of cytomegalovirus exposure and HLA in healthy donors. Sequencing was performed with immunoSEQ multiplex PCR; in TCRdb, only in-frame clones are kept and a portion is missing. The sample holds 200,000 to 300,000 clones, 70% to 90% seen once. The specimen sequenced was PBMCs. Every receptor here comes from a young woman in good health and CMV-seropositive.

This chain links TRBV10-3 with TRBJ2-2; D gene ambiguous. The germline CDR1 and CDR2 sequences are ENHRY and SYGVKD. The V end lost 6 bases, the J end lost 6 bases, and 8 bases lay between the germline ends. The CDR3 is made up of 12 amino acids. The CDR3 nucleotides are TGTGCCATCAGGCCAGGCGCCGGGGAGCTGTTTTTT. Translating gives CAIRPGAGELFF.

The chain links TRBV15 to TRBJ1-3, with D unresolved. Germline CDR1 is LNHNV and CDR2 is YYDKDF (reference sequence). The V gene lost 2 bases and the J gene lost 1 base, with 9 bases spanning the gap. This CDR3 is built from 15 residues. CDR3 sequence: CATSRPGESGNTIYF. CDR3 DNA sequence: TGTGCCACCAGCAGACCTGGAGAATCTGGAAACACCATATATTTT.

V is TRBV29-1 and J is TRBJ2-5; 8 bases map to TRBD2. The V segment lost 4 bases and the J segment 5 bases; nucleotides outside the gene matches: 6. The CDR3 sequence is 13 residues long. Germline lookup yields CDR1 SQVTM and CDR2 ANQGSEA. The CDR3 bases are TGCAGCGTTGGTCCGGGAGGGGGGGAGACCCAGTACTTC. It codes for CSVGPGGGETQYF.

The rearrangement links TRBV10-3 to TRBJ2-1, with 8 nucleotides matching TRBD2. This CDR3 comprises 15 residues. The V gene's germline CDR1 is ENHRY and CDR2 SYGVKD. V shed 0 bases and J 6 bases; nucleotides not matched to a gene: 4. The CDR3 spells CAISESELAVNEQFF. The CDR3 DNA follows: TGTGCCATCAGTGAGTCGGAACTAGCGGTCAATGAGCAGTTCTTC.

The chain is built from TRBV7-2 and TRBJ2-7; 8 nucleotides line up with TRBD2. V shed 5 bases and J 3 bases; nucleotides not matched to a gene: 9. The CDR3 spans 15 residues. CDR1 is SGHTA, CDR2 FQGNSA, per germline. The DNA for the CDR3 is TGTGCCAGCAGCGTAACCGGGACTAGTTACTACGAGCAGTACTTC. This sequence encodes CASSVTGTSYYEQYF.

The chain is built from TRBV2 and TRBJ1-2; D gene ambiguous. Trimming left V 7 bases short and J 0 bases short, with 9 bases between. The CDR3 totals 13 residues. The germline gives CDR1 SNHLY, CDR2 FYNNEI. The CDR3 DNA reads TGTGCCAGCACGAGGGAAACTAACTATGGCTACACCTTC. It yields the protein CASTRETNYGYTF.

This chain joins TRBV6-1 and TRBJ2-7, with D perhaps matching TRBD2 (5 bases). The length of the CDR3 is 22 residues. V was pared by 2 bases and J by 3 bases, with 35 bases between. Germline assignment: CDR1 MNHNS and CDR2 SASEGT. CDR3 nucleotide sequence: TGTGCCAGCAGTGAACTGTTTCCGGGGTTGACTCCCCATCGAGAGGACCTCTACGAGCAGTACTTC. Protein sequence: CASSELFPGLTPHREDLYEQYF.

The chain recombines TRBV29-1 with TRBJ2-3; D gene ambiguous. The germline V gene has CDR1 SQVTM and CDR2 ANQGSEA. The V end lost 6 bases, the J end lost 0 bases, and 13 bases lay between the germline ends. The CDR3 has 14 residues. The CDR3 coding sequence is TGCAGCGTGCTGGCAGTACAGAGCACAGATACGCAGTATTTT. This encodes CSVLAVQSTDTQYF.

The sample holds a few counts of this clone. CDR3 in amino acids: CASSGASGSSYEQYF. In DNA form, the CDR3 reads TGTGCCAGCAGTGGGGCTAGCGGAAGCTCCTACGAGCAGTACTTC. The chain couples TRBV6-1 to TRBJ2-7; 7 bases fit TRBD2. The CDR3 loop spans 15 amino acids. Trimming removed 4 bases from V and 0 bases from J; junction bases left unmatched: 6. The germline gives CDR1 MNHNS, CDR2 SASEGT.

V usage is TRBV2 and J usage is TRBJ1-1, with TRBD1 matching 8 bases. The junction had 12 bases not matched to a gene; V was cut back by 7 bases and J by 5 bases. This CDR3 contains 15 residues. The germline gives CDR1 SNHLY, CDR2 FYNNEI. The CDR3 sequence is CASIRGPVVGTEAFF. DNA for the CDR3: TGTGCCAGCATCAGGGGGCCGGTAGTTGGGACTGAAGCTTTCTTT.

This chain connects TRBV28 to TRBJ2-5; D is perhaps TRBD2 (5 bases). This CDR3 contains 14 residues. Looked up from germline, CDR1 is MDHEN and CDR2 is SYDVKM. Between the trimmed V and J ends, which lost 11 bases and 2 bases, there was a span of 18 bases. In DNA, the CDR3 is TGTGCCGGGCCCCGAAATGAGGGTCAAGAGACCCAGTACTTC. It codes for CAGPRNEGQETQYF.

V gene TRBV27 combines with J gene TRBJ2-1, with TRBD2 matching 9 bases. CDR3 length equals 19 residues. Per the germline V gene, CDR1 is MNHEY and CDR2 is SMNVEV (reference sequence). V gave up 8 bases and J gave up 3 bases; unmatched junction bases: 20. The CDR3 region is CASGNIPAGGRAYYNEQFF. CDR3 nucleotides: TGTGCCAGCGGTAACATACCGGCGGGCGGGAGGGCTTACTACAATGAGCAGTTCTTC.

The chain joins TRBV5-1 to TRBJ2-1, with a possible D match to TRBD2 (6 bases). Trimming removed 4 bases at V and 6 bases at J, with 17 bases between. The CDR3 is 15 amino acids. Germline V lookup: CDR1 SGHRS, CDR2 YFSETQ. The CDR3 loop is CASSPGGTPTNEQFF. DNA of the CDR3: TGCGCCAGCAGCCCAGGAGGGACGCCTACCAATGAGCAGTTCTTC.

V and J are TRBV30 and TRBJ2-7; 9 nucleotides match TRBD1. Germline CDR1 and CDR2: GTSNPN and SVGIG (reference sequence). J lost 3 bases, V lost 6 bases, and 9 bases had no gene match. This CDR3 is 14 amino acids long. The CDR3 reads CACQLGQGDYEQYF. The CDR3 bases are TGTGCCTGTCAACTGGGACAGGGAGACTACGAGCAGTACTTC.

The rearrangement links TRBV4-2 to TRBJ2-7; TRBD2 matches 7 bases. The CDR3 runs 17 residues. The germline CDR1 and CDR2 sequences are LGHNA and YNFKEQ. Germline trimming cut 0 bases from V and 1 base from J; bases unmatched to any gene: 9. The CDR3 sequence: CASSQDKRTRGSYEQYF. The CDR3, as DNA: TGTGCCAGCAGCCAAGATAAACGGACTAGGGGTTCCTACGAGCAGTACTTC.

The chain employs TRBV4-1 and TRBJ1-1; perhaps TRBD1 as D (5 bases). V was cut by 1 base and J by 3 bases, with 12 bases left in between. The V gene's germline CDR1 is MGHRA and CDR2 YSYEKL. The CDR3 sequence is 15 residues long. The CDR3 protein is CASSQGQAGDTEAFF. The CDR3 DNA reads TGCGCCAGCAGCCAAGGGCAGGCGGGGGACACTGAAGCTTTCTTT.

The chain recombines TRBV4-1 with TRBJ2-7; 8 nucleotides line up with TRBD2. Germline loops: CDR1 MGHRA, CDR2 YSYEKL. The CDR3 contains 16 residues. J gave up 6 bases and V 4 bases, and 14 bases lay outside the gene matches. As DNA, the CDR3 is TGCGCCAGCAGCCTTAATCAGGCTAGCGGGTTCAGCGAGCAGTACTTC. Translating gives CASSLNQASGFSEQYF.

The chain joins TRBV10-3 to TRBJ1-2, with D perhaps TRBD1 (6 bases). V lost 6 bases, J lost 1 base, and 9 bases lay in between. The CDR3 sequence is 13 residues long. CDR1 and CDR2 from the germline V gene are ENHRY and SYGVKD. The CDR3 DNA reads as TGTGCCATCAGCCCAGGGGTTAACTATGGCTACACCTTC. It codes for CAISPGVNYGYTF.

This clone occurred a few times. V is TRBV10-3 and J is TRBJ2-5, with 8 nucleotides matching TRBD1. Germline V gene lookup returns CDR1 ENHRY and CDR2 SYGVKD. The CDR3 covers 13 residues. The trim removed 4 bases at V and 3 bases at J, leaving 1 base unmatched. The CDR3 loop is CAISATGEETQYF. Written as DNA, the CDR3 is TGTGCCATCAGTGCGACAGGGGAAGAGACCCAGTACTTC.